This entry is about one TCR beta chain. Per germline, CDR1 MNHEY and CDR2 SVGAGI. Trimming took off 5 bases at V and 6 bases at J, with 14 bases between the two ends. The CDR3 has 14 amino acids. The entry originates in a study of T cell responses to AZD1222 COVID-19 vaccine. TCRdb's table, derived via immunoSEQ multiplex PCR, lists solely in-frame clones and lacks some. Of 40,000 to 60,000 clones in the sample, 65% to 90% were seen once. This TCR came from an adult who received the AZD1222 COVID-19 vaccine. This specimen consisted of peripheral blood, obtained 28 days after the second AZD1222 dose. This chain joins TRBV6-5 and TRBJ1-5; weak D call: TRBD1 (6 bases). CDR3 sequence (DNA): TGTGCCAGCAGTCTATGGGAGGGGGGTCAGCCCCAGCATTTT. This translates into CASSLWEGGQPQHF.